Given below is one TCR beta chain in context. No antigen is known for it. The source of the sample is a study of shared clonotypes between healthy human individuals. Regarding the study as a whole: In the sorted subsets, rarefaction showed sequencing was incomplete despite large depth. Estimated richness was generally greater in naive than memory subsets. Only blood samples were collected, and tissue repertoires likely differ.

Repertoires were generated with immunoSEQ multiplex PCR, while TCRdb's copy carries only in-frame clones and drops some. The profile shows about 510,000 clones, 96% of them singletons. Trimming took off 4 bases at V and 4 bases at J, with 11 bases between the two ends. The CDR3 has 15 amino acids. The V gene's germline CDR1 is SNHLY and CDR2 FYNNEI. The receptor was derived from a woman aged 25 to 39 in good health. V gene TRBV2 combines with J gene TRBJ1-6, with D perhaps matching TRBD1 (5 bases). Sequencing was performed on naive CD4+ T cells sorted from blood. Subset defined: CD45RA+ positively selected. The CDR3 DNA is TGTGCCAGCAGTGGCGGGACTCCATATAATTCACCCCTCCACTTT. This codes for CASSGGTPYNSPLHF.